The clone carrying this TCR beta chain occurred once. What it binds is unknown. The sample is drawn from a study of shared clonotypes between healthy human individuals. DNA from unsorted PBMC was sequenced on ten immunoSEQ deep assay plates. Repertoires were generated with immunoSEQ multiplex PCR, while TCRdb's copy carries only in-frame clones and drops some. The sample shows a few hundred thousand clones, more than 70% of them seen only once. General observations from the study: The sampled material consisted only of blood, and tissue repertoires are likely to differ. How much donors shared clonotypes was expected to be affected by sequencing depth.

The germline CDR1 and CDR2 sequences are SGHVS and FNYEAQ. Trimming removed 5 bases from V and 4 bases from J, with 18 bases in between. The CDR3 is made up of 16 amino acids. The chain carries TRBV7-6 and TRBJ2-1; either TRBD1 or TRBD2 may supply D (6 bases each). The receptor was derived from a woman aged 40 to 55 in good health. Some clones in this sample may be carry-over from other donors' samples. Sequenced sample: PBMCs. The CDR3 DNA reads as TGTGCCAGCAGCCCGCTGGGGGCTAGCGAGTACAATGAGCAGTTCTTC. Protein sequence: CASSPLGASEYNEQFF.